Presented here are 21 T cell receptor beta chains from one specimen sequenced in a study of cytomegalovirus exposure and HLA in healthy donors (dated by TCRdb to 2016 to 2017). Library preparation employed the immunoSEQ multiplex PCR assay. In its TCRdb copy, this immuneACCESS table keeps in-frame sequences only and misses some clones. Where compared with another copy, unresolved V genes explain less than half of these, and the others have no known cause. This sample is represented by 150,000 to 200,000 clones; approximately 85% of them were singletons. The ten largest clones add up to more than 1.1% of the sample. The sample consisted of PBMCs. Receptor source: a woman aged 18-29 years in good health and CMV-seronegative.

The rearrangement links TRBV6-4 to TRBJ2-2; D might be TRBD1 (6 bases). CDR1 is MRHNA, CDR2 SNTAGT, per germline. The CDR3 totals 14 residues. Trimming left V 6 bases short and J 1 base short, with 9 bases between. CDR3 DNA: TGTGCCAGCAGGCCACAGGGGAACACCGGGGAGCTGTTTTTT. As protein: CASRPQGNTGELFF.

V gene TRBV7-9 combines with J gene TRBJ1-1; tentative D call: TRBD1 (5 bases). CDR1 and CDR2 from the germline V gene are SEHNR and FQNEAQ (reference sequence). V was cut by 7 bases and J by 1 base, with 16 bases left in between. This CDR3 has 15 amino acids. In DNA, the CDR3 is TGTGCCAGCACCATTACGGGGGGGACGAACACTGAAGCTTTCTTT. It is translated as CASTITGGTNTEAFF.

The chain couples TRBV30 to TRBJ1-1; a weak D match, TRBD1 (6 bases). Germline V CDR1 and CDR2: GTSNPN, SVGIG (reference sequence). Trimming stripped 3 bases from V and 7 bases from J, with 21 bases between. This CDR3 is built from 15 residues. In DNA, the CDR3 is TGTGCCTGGAGAGACTCCGGTGACAGGTTTGGTGAAGCTTTCTTT. As protein: CAWRDSGDRFGEAFF.

The V call is TRBV28, the J call TRBJ2-7, with D hard to call. Per the germline V gene, CDR1 is MDHEN and CDR2 is SYDVKM. V shed 4 bases and J shed 0 bases, with 13 bases lying between them. The CDR3 length is 15 residues. The CDR3 is CASSSSTGSSYEQYF. CDR3 DNA sequence: TGTGCCAGCAGTTCCTCGACGGGTTCCTCCTACGAGCAGTACTTC.

The chain links TRBV25-1 to TRBJ2-1; 7 nucleotides align to TRBD1. Losses at the gene ends were 4 bases for V and 2 bases for J; bases not matched to a gene: 11. This CDR3 region has 17 residues. The V gene's germline CDR1 is MGHDK and CDR2 SYGVNS. CDR3 DNA sequence: TGTGCCAGCAGTGGCGTCGGGACAGCCAAGACCTACAATGAGCAGTTCTTC. It yields the protein CASSGVGTAKTYNEQFF.

Note on this clone: The same CDR3 arises from other DNA sequences in this sample as well. The rearrangement links TRBV6-5 to TRBJ1-1; D possibly corresponds to TRBD1 (6 bases). Trimming removed 6 bases from V and 2 bases from J, with 10 bases in between. CDR1 and CDR2 (germline): MNHEY, SVGAGI. CDR3 length: 13 residues. DNA for the CDR3: TGTGCCAGCAGAAGGGGGGGTAACACTGAAGCTTTCTTT. It yields the protein CASRRGGNTEAFF.

The chain couples TRBV13 to TRBJ2-7; the D is unclear. Germline CDR1 PRHDT, CDR2 FYEKMQ (reference sequence). The CDR3 runs to 13 residues. V dropped 3 bases and J dropped 3 bases, with 9 bases sitting between them. This CDR3 is CASSLGRNYEQYF. The CDR3 coding sequence is TGTGCCAGCAGCTTGGGCCGGAACTACGAGCAGTACTTC.

The chain uses TRBV4-1 and TRBJ2-2; 7 nucleotides align to TRBD2. Germline lookup yields CDR1 MGHRA and CDR2 YSYEKL. V shed 8 bases and J 4 bases; nucleotides not matched to a gene: 13. The CDR3 has 16 residues. CDR3 amino acids: CASGRMGGLGTGELFF. The CDR3 nucleotides are TGCGCCAGCGGGCGTATGGGGGGGTTGGGCACCGGGGAGCTGTTTTTT.

The chain is built from TRBV12-5 and TRBJ1-2; 7 bases map to TRBD1. V shed 1 base and J 6 bases; nucleotides not matched to a gene: 8. The CDR3 totals 15 residues. Germline assignment: CDR1 LGHNT and CDR2 FRNRAP. CDR3 sequence reads: CASGLGHGGQDGYTF. CDR3 DNA sequence: TGTGCTAGTGGTTTGGGACACGGCGGACAGGATGGCTACACCTTC.

The chain has TRBV9 and TRBJ2-1; D gene uncertain. The CDR3 has 16 amino acids. The V gene lost 5 bases and the J gene lost 2 bases, with 17 bases spanning the gap. The germline CDR1 and CDR2 sequences are SGDLS and YYNGEE. CDR3 DNA sequence: TGTGCCAGCAGTCGTACCCCCGCAGGAACCTACAATGAGCAGTTCTTC. Translation: CASSRTPAGTYNEQFF.

This clone occurred once. The rearrangement links TRBV10-1 to TRBJ2-7, with TRBD2 as a possible D gene (6 bases). The CDR3 loop spans 14 amino acids. Germline lookup yields CDR1 WNHNN and CDR2 SYGVQD (reference sequence). Trimming removed 8 bases at V and 5 bases at J, with 19 bases between. CDR3 in amino acids: CASSKGGSLDEQYF. The CDR3 DNA is TGCGCCAGCTCTAAAGGAGGGAGTCTGGACGAGCAGTACTTC.

This clone came up a few times. The rearrangement uses TRBV19 and TRBJ1-5, with TRBD1 matching 8 bases. With V trimmed by 7 bases and J by 3 bases, 14 bases remained unmatched. Germline values: CDR1 LNHDA, CDR2 SQIVND (reference sequence). CDR3 length: 17 residues. CDR3 coding DNA: TGTGCCAGTAACCCCCCCATGGGCAGGGGGCCCAATCAGCCCCAGCATTTT. Translated: CASNPPMGRGPNQPQHF.

The V call is TRBV6-5, the J call TRBJ1-3, with a possible D match to TRBD1 (5 bases). CDR1 is MNHEY, CDR2 SVGAGI, per germline. V shed 6 bases and J shed 1 base, with 10 bases lying between them. The CDR3 runs to 14 residues. CDR3 bases: TGTGCCAGCAGCTCAGGGTTATCTGGAAACACCATATATTTT. Encoded protein: CASSSGLSGNTIYF.

The rearrangement uses TRBV4-1 and TRBJ1-2, with TRBD1 as a possible D gene (6 bases). Germline CDR1 and CDR2: MGHRA and YSYEKL. This CDR3 spans 17 amino acids. V lost 0 bases and J lost 6, with 20 bases in between. CDR3 region: CASSQEISTGAADGYTF. CDR3 nucleotide sequence: TGCGCCAGCAGCCAAGAAATCTCGACAGGAGCGGCTGATGGCTACACCTTC.

This sequence joins TRBV2 and TRBJ1-2, with a weak D call TRBD1 (6 bases). V lost 5 bases and J 2 bases, leaving 9 bases between the germline ends. CDR1 is SNHLY and CDR2 is FYNNEI in the germline V gene. The CDR3 is made up of 13 amino acids. Here the CDR3 reads CASSIDRNYGYTF. CDR3 in DNA: TGTGCCAGCAGTATCGACAGGAACTATGGCTACACCTTC.

The gene calls are TRBV9 and TRBJ1-2; TRBD1 might be the D (5 bases). Trimming left V 2 bases short and J 2 bases short, with 16 bases between. This CDR3 has 16 residues. The V gene's germline CDR1 is SGDLS and CDR2 YYNGEE. The CDR3: CASSVAWRGGNYGYTF. CDR3 sequence (DNA): TGTGCCAGCAGCGTTGCTTGGCGGGGGGGGAACTATGGCTACACCTTC.

Concerning this clone itself: Other DNA sequences in the same sample also yield this CDR3. This chain links TRBV15 with TRBJ1-2; D ambiguous. The CDR3 length is 13 residues. The germline V gene encodes CDR1 LNHNV and CDR2 YYDKDF (reference sequence). The V gene lost 0 bases and the J gene lost 2 bases, with 4 bases spanning the gap. The CDR3 loop reads CATSRDRNYGYTF. CDR3 nucleotides: TGTGCCACCAGCAGAGACAGAAACTATGGCTACACCTTC.

The V gene is TRBV6-6, the J gene TRBJ1-4; 8 positions match TRBD1. Trimming took 2 bases from V and 6 from J; bases not matched to a gene: 2. The CDR3 spans 14 residues. Germline CDR1 and CDR2: MNHNY and SVGAGI (reference sequence). CDR3 nucleotide sequence: TGTGCCAGCAGTTACACGGACAGGGATGAAAAACTGTTTTTT. It yields the protein CASSYTDRDEKLFF.

The rearrangement links TRBV2 to TRBJ1-2; no clear D. Germline CDR1 and CDR2: SNHLY and FYNNEI. This CDR3 comprises 15 residues. The germline V and J ends were trimmed by 0 bases and 1 base, with 9 bases remaining between them. This chain's CDR3 is CASSEAHTINYGYTF. The CDR3 nucleotides are TGTGCCAGCAGTGAAGCACACACCATTAACTATGGCTACACCTTC.

CDR3 loop: CASSQGFGGASTDTQYF. The DNA of the CDR3 is TGCGCCAGCAGCCAAGGGTTCGGCGGGGCTAGCACAGATACGCAGTATTTT. The V gene is TRBV4-1, the J gene TRBJ2-3; possible D gene TRBD2, 6 bases. The CDR3 is 17 amino acids. Germline CDR1 reads MGHRA; CDR2 reads YSYEKL. Trimming cost V 1 base and J 0 bases, with 14 bases left between them.

This clone appeared a few times. The chain carries TRBV4-2 and TRBJ1-1, with a weak D call TRBD1 (5 bases). Germline V gives CDR1 LGHNA, CDR2 YNFKEQ. With 1 base removed from V and 2 bases from J, the gap between germline ends came to 5 bases. This CDR3 has 13 residues. CDR3 amino acids: CASSQGTNTEAFF. For the CDR3, the DNA is TGTGCCAGCAGCCAAGGGACAAACACTGAAGCTTTCTTT.